Each of the 30 T cell receptor beta chains below was sequenced from the same sample in a study of human T cells and chemical hapten exposure (dated by TCRdb to the early 2020s). Preparation of the library involved RACE. The instrument was a NextSeq 500. The raw public data were reprocessed by TCRdb itself: fastp quality trimming at Q25, MiXCR clonotype calling, in-frame beta chains only. Entries are consolidated by CDR3 protein sequence, retaining the most common genes and DNA. Recorded for this sample are fewer than 400,000 distinct CDR3 sequences; around 7% of them occurred a single time. 7.5% to 9% of the sample comes from the top ten. What this sample's time point label stands for: patch test 1, 2 weeks after DPC sensitization. The sample's treatment or condition label is to be understood as: therapeutic diphenylcyclopropenone sensitization with weekly scalp DPC. This material consisted of whole blood, taken in connection with sensitization to the hapten diphenylcyclopropenone (DPC). All receptors come from a woman under 30 with alopecia areata. Some clones in this sample may be carry-over from other donors' samples.

This clonotype was counted ten times or more. The chain carries TRBV4-1 and TRBJ2-1; D is tentatively TRBD1 or TRBD2 (5 bases each). CDR3 length: 15 amino acids. CDR1 and CDR2 (germline): MGHRA, YSYEKL. Deletions cut 3 bases from V and 6 bases from J, with 15 bases between. The CDR3 is CASSQHGTTINEQFF. Here the CDR3 DNA reads TGCGCCAGCAGCCAGCACGGGACCACAATCAATGAGCAGTTCTTC.

The chain is built from TRBV4-3 and TRBJ2-5; the D is unclear. The length of the CDR3 is 15 residues. Between the trimmed V and J ends, which lost 0 bases and 2 bases, there was a span of 10 bases. Germline values: CDR1 LGHNA, CDR2 YSLEER. In DNA, the CDR3 is TGCGCCAGCAGCCAAGAAAGCAGTTTTCAAGAGACCCAGTACTTC. Amino acids: CASSQESSFQETQYF.

The genes are TRBV7-2 and TRBJ2-5, with D possibly matching TRBD1 (6 bases). V lost 3 bases and J 1 base, leaving 9 bases between the germline ends. This CDR3 region has 14 residues. Germline CDR1 SGHTA, CDR2 FQGNSA. This CDR3 reads CASSFYRVQETQYF. In DNA form, the CDR3 reads TGTGCCAGCAGCTTTTACAGGGTCCAAGAGACCCAGTACTTC.

This clonotype has just a few counts. V usage is TRBV9 and J usage is TRBJ1-6; D gene uncertain. The CDR3 is 15 amino acids. CDR1 and CDR2 from the germline V gene are SGDLS and YYNGEE. Trimming cost V 3 bases and J 7 bases, with 14 bases left between them. The CDR3 loop reads CASSGFSGPNSPLHF. In nucleotides, the CDR3 is TGTGCCAGCAGCGGATTTAGCGGCCCAAATTCACCCCTCCACTTT.

This clonotype was found many times. The gene calls are TRBV29-1 and TRBJ2-4, with D uncertain. The germline V gene has CDR1 SQVTM and CDR2 ANQGSEA. CDR3 size: 13 residues. V lost 4 bases, J lost 1 base, and 8 bases lay in between. CDR3 sequence reads: CSVAVGAKNIQYF. The CDR3 region has the DNA TGCAGCGTTGCGGTAGGGGCCAAAAACATTCAGTACTTC.

This clonotype was seen ten or more times. V usage is TRBV2 and J usage is TRBJ2-1, with D possibly matching TRBD2 (5 bases). The CDR3 length is 13 residues. Per germline, CDR1 SNHLY and CDR2 FYNNEI. V lost 0 bases and J lost 9, with 9 bases in between. The DNA of the CDR3 is TGTGCCAGCAGTGAAGCGCGGGTTGGTGAGCAGTTCTTC. It is translated as CASSEARVGEQFF.

This clonotype was seen more than once but under ten times. The chain has TRBV20-1 and TRBJ2-3; 8 bases are shared with TRBD2. CDR1 is DFQATT and CDR2 is SNEGSKA in the germline V gene (reference sequence). The ends lost 0 bases at V and 5 bases at J; junction bases unmatched: 7. The CDR3 sequence is 15 residues long. Here the CDR3 reads CSARDSRGAGDTQYF. The CDR3 coding sequence is TGCAGTGCTAGAGATTCGCGGGGGGCGGGAGATACGCAGTATTTT.

This clonotype was detected only once. J is TRBJ1-1 and V is TRBV29-1, with a weak D call TRBD1 (6 bases). The V gene's germline CDR1 is SQVTM and CDR2 ANQGSEA. The CDR3 covers 18 residues. The germline V and J ends were trimmed by 4 bases and 3 bases, with 27 bases remaining between them. Here the CDR3 reads CSVGRITGSVASDTEAFF. CDR3 DNA: TGCAGCGTTGGAAGGATAACAGGGAGCGTCGCATCGGACACTGAAGCTTTCTTT.

Ten or more counts support this clonotype. This rearrangement joins TRBV6-6 to TRBJ1-3; 7 bases align to TRBD1. V dropped 3 bases and J dropped 0; count of bases not matched to a gene: 2. This CDR3 comprises 15 residues. Germline assignment: CDR1 MNHNY and CDR2 SVGAGI (reference sequence). The DNA for the CDR3 is TGTGCCAGCAGTTATGGGACAGACTCTGGAAACACCATATATTTT. Translated: CASSYGTDSGNTIYF.

This clonotype occurred many times. The chain employs TRBV7-2 and TRBJ2-3; no firm D call. There are 15 residues in the CDR3. Per the germline V gene, CDR1 is SGHTA and CDR2 is FQGNSA. The V end was cut by 0 bases, the J end by 0 bases, with 7 bases between. The DNA of the CDR3 is TGTGCCAGCAGCTTAGCGACTCCTAGCACAGATACGCAGTATTTT. It yields the protein CASSLATPSTDTQYF.

This clonotype was detected many times. The chain couples TRBV5-4 to TRBJ2-3; 10 bases align to TRBD2. CDR3 length: 17 amino acids. Per germline, CDR1 SGHNT and CDR2 YYREEE (reference sequence). Losses at the gene ends were 1 base for V and 3 bases for J; bases not matched to a gene: 8. The CDR3 reads CASSLKSGGAGTDTQYF. The DNA of the CDR3 is TGTGCCAGCAGCTTGAAAAGCGGGGGGGCCGGGACAGATACGCAGTATTTT.

This clonotype came up many times. The gene calls are TRBV7-2 and TRBJ2-3; TRBD2 matches 8 bases. Germline CDR1 is SGHTA and CDR2 is FQGNSA. CDR3 length: 12 amino acids. Unmatched junction bases numbered 8, after V lost 5 bases and J lost 13 bases. The DNA of the CDR3 is TGTGCCAGCAGCACAGCCGGGACTAGAGAGTATTTT. It yields the protein CASSTAGTREYF.

This chain joins TRBV9 and TRBJ1-5; D is ambiguous. The germline V gene encodes CDR1 SGDLS and CDR2 YYNGEE. The CDR3 sequence is 14 residues long. V dropped 0 bases and J dropped 5 bases, with 9 bases sitting between them. This CDR3 is CASSVGTSDQPQHF. The CDR3 bases are TGTGCCAGCAGCGTAGGCACGTCCGATCAGCCCCAGCATTTT.

To note about this clonotype: A clone one base away is much larger, so this may be a read error. V usage is TRBV7-2 and J usage is TRBJ2-4, with TRBD1 matching 8 bases. The CDR3 runs 14 residues. Germline V gene sequence: CDR1 SGHTA, CDR2 FQGNSA. The CDR3 region is CAGSLGQGLGIQYF. In DNA form, the CDR3 reads TGTGCCGGCAGCTTAGGACAGGGTTTGGGCATTCAGTACTTC.

The chain combines TRBV5-4 with TRBJ2-3; weak D call: TRBD2 (5 bases). The ends were cut back, 5 bases at V and 2 bases at J, with 9 bases in the middle. This CDR3 contains 13 residues. Germline V gene sequence: CDR1 SGHNT, CDR2 YYREEE (reference sequence). CDR3 loop: CASSPEVTDTQYF. The CDR3 bases are TGTGCCAGCAGTCCGGAGGTCACAGATACGCAGTATTTT. Combining the CDR3 with reference TRBV5-4 and TRBJ2-3 gives the whole variable domain ETGVTQSPTHLIKTRGQQVTLRCSSQSGHNTVSWYQQALGQGPQFIFQYYREEENGRGNFPPRFSGLQFPNYSSELNVNALELDDSALYLCASSPEVTDTQYFGPGTRLTVL.

As concerns this clonotype: Germline and junction disagree at one end, which may indicate a read error. The CDR3 DNA sequence: TGTGCCAGCAGCTTATACAGTCAAGAGACCCAGAACTTC. Translated, it gives CASSLYSQETQNF. V and J are TRBV11-2 and TRBJ2-5, with D uncertain. CDR1 is SGHAT, CDR2 FQNNGV, per germline. The CDR3 is made up of 13 amino acids.

The chain joins TRBV6-6 to TRBJ2-3; 12 bases are a match to TRBD2. V was pared by 7 bases and J by 4 bases, with 12 bases of the junction left unmatched. The CDR3 has 17 residues. Germline CDR1 reads MNHNY; CDR2 reads SVGAGI (reference sequence). In DNA, the CDR3 is TGTGCCAGCACCTTCGACCCTAGCGGGGGGGCTTCAGATACGCAGTATTTT. This translates into CASTFDPSGGASDTQYF.

CDR3 residues: CASHPSGPTDTQYF. CDR3 in DNA: TGTGCCAGTCACCCTTCGGGGCCGACAGATACGCAGTATTTT. The gene calls are TRBV6-2 or TRBV6-3 and TRBJ2-3, with D perhaps assigned TRBD1 or TRBD2 (5 bases each). The CDR3 loop spans 14 amino acids. Germline-derived CDR1 and CDR2 are MNHEY and SVGEGT. V gave up 9 bases and J gave up 3 bases, with 16 bases separating them.

This sequence joins TRBV12-3 or TRBV12-4 and TRBJ1-2, with a possible D match to TRBD1 (5 bases). V dropped 3 bases and J dropped 8 bases, with 13 bases sitting between them. This CDR3 contains 13 residues. Here the CDR3 DNA reads TGTGCCAGCAGTTTCTCGGGGGTAGGAGGCTACACCTTC. Its translation is CASSFSGVGGYTF.

In its sample, this clonotype was seen a few times. V usage is TRBV2 and J usage is TRBJ2-1; no firm D call. The CDR3 extends over 13 amino acids. Germline CDR1 is SNHLY and CDR2 is FYNNEI. Between the trimmed V and J ends, which lost 6 bases and 0 bases, there was a span of 6 bases. CDR3: CASRTDSYNEQFF. The CDR3 DNA reads TGTGCCAGCAGAACGGACTCCTACAATGAGCAGTTCTTC.

This clonotype was recorded many times. J is TRBJ1-2 and V is TRBV3-1; 7 nucleotides match TRBD1. Germline CDR1 LGHDT, CDR2 YNNKEL (reference sequence). This CDR3 comprises 16 residues. J lost 5 bases, V lost 0 bases, and 9 bases had no gene match. The CDR3 loop is CASSQDQQGVMYGYTF. The CDR3 DNA is TGTGCCAGCAGCCAAGACCAGCAGGGGGTGATGTATGGCTACACCTTC.

In this sample, this clonotype turned up a few times. The chain combines TRBV6-2 or TRBV6-3 with TRBJ2-5, with D perhaps TRBD1 (5 bases). CDR1 and CDR2 (germline): MNHEY, SVGEGT. V lost 10 bases and J lost 5, with 23 bases in between. The CDR3 spans 15 residues. The CDR3 loop is CATAWGPGRDETQYF. The CDR3 region has the DNA TGTGCCACCGCTTGGGGCCCAGGGCGAGACGAGACCCAGTACTTC.

This clonotype was observed at least ten times. The rearrangement uses TRBV28 and TRBJ2-3; no reliable D call. Trimming left V 8 bases short and J 1 base short, with 13 bases between. CDR1 MDHEN and CDR2 SYDVKM come from the germline V gene. This CDR3 contains 14 residues. CDR3 amino acids: CASGISSRTDTQYF. The CDR3 DNA reads TGTGCCAGCGGGATCTCCTCCCGCACAGATACGCAGTATTTT.

This clonotype showed up many times. The chain is built from TRBV29-1 and TRBJ2-5; no firm D call. Germline V gene data show CDR1 as SQVTM and CDR2 as ANQGSEA. Between the trimmed V and J ends, which lost 4 bases and 7 bases, there was a span of 16 bases. The CDR3 is 13 residues long. CDR3 loop: CSVGASEVGTQYF. CDR3 DNA: TGCAGCGTTGGAGCCTCCGAGGTCGGGACCCAGTACTTC.

In its sample, this clonotype was seen many times. The V and J genes are TRBV18 and TRBJ1-1; D remains ambiguous. The CDR3 extends over 15 amino acids. Germline CDR1 reads KGHSH; CDR2 reads LQKENI. V was shortened by 3 bases and J by 3 bases, with 14 bases between the two germline ends. In DNA, the CDR3 is TGTGCCAGCTCACCTACCCCTGCGGGGTACACTGAAGCTTTCTTT. Amino acid sequence: CASSPTPAGYTEAFF.

This clonotype was counted ten times or more. The gene calls are TRBV27 and TRBJ2-1; 13 bases line up with TRBD2. Germline V lookup: CDR1 MNHEY, CDR2 SMNVEV (reference sequence). The CDR3 covers 18 residues. CDR3 nucleotide sequence: TGTGCTCGAGGACTTGAGGCAATACTAGCGGGGGGGCGTGCTGAGCAGTTCTTC. This codes for CARGLEAILAGGRAEQFF.

This clonotype was recorded only once. The chain has TRBV11-2 and TRBJ2-7; tentatively, D is TRBD2 (6 bases). V dropped 5 bases and J dropped 1 base, with 18 bases sitting between them. CDR3 length equals 16 residues. The germline gives CDR1 SGHAT, CDR2 FQNNGV. CDR3 sequence (DNA): TGTGCCAGCAGCCCAACCGCGGGGACTTTATCCTACGAGCAGTACTTC. This gives the protein CASSPTAGTLSYEQYF.

This chain joins TRBV9 and TRBJ2-3, with 8 bases aligning to TRBD2. Unmatched junction bases numbered 11, after V lost 7 bases and J lost 4 bases. Germline V gene sequence: CDR1 SGDLS, CDR2 YYNGEE. CDR3 length: 15 amino acids. CDR3 nucleotide sequence: TGTGCCAGCGGACGCTACGGGGGGGCGGCAGATACGCAGTATTTT. It yields the protein CASGRYGGAADTQYF.

The sample holds many counts of this clonotype. DNA of the CDR3: TGCAGCGTCTCCGCGACAGGGGGGTACGAGCAGTACTTC. It specifies CSVSATGGYEQYF. This chain uses TRBV29-1 with TRBJ2-7; 9 nucleotides agree with TRBD1. The V segment lost 6 bases and the J segment 4 bases; nucleotides outside the gene matches: 7. The CDR3 covers 13 residues. Germline CDR1 is SQVTM and CDR2 is ANQGSEA.

This clonotype was detected only a few times. The chain carries TRBV7-2 and TRBJ2-1; 13 nucleotides line up with TRBD2. The CDR3 spans 19 residues. Per germline, CDR1 SGHTA and CDR2 FQGNSA. V lost 3 bases to trimming and J lost 0 bases; unmatched junction nucleotides: 8. Here the CDR3 DNA reads TGTGCCAGCAGCTTCCGACTAGCGGGGGGCGCGACCTCCTACAATGAGCAGTTCTTC. This encodes CASSFRLAGGATSYNEQFF.